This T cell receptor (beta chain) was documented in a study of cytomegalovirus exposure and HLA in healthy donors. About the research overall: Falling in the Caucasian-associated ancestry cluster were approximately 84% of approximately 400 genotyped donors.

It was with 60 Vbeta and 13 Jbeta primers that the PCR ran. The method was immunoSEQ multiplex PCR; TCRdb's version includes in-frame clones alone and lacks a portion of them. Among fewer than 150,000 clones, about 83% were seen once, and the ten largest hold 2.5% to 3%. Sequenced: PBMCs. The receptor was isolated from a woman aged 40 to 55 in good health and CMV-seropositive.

The CDR3 coding sequence is TGTGCCAGCGGACAGGAACATAATTCACCCCTCCACTTT. Translation: CASGQEHNSPLHF. This chain joins TRBV7-9 and TRBJ1-6, with 7 bases fitting TRBD1. Germline-derived CDR1 and CDR2 are SEHNR and FQNEAQ (reference sequence). Trimming removed 8 bases from V and 5 bases from J; junction bases left unmatched: 3. CDR3 length: 13 residues.